The 10 T cell receptor beta chains reported below all come from one sample, sequenced in a study of shared clonotypes between healthy human individuals. Selected positively for CCR7 and CD45RO-negative, naive CD8 cells excluded terminally differentiated effector memory CD45RA+ cells. The repertoire was sequenced with immunoSEQ multiplex PCR; TCRdb's copy has only in-frame clones and lacks some. The table shows 500,000 to 700,000 clones, with approximately 96% occurring only once. Source material: naive CD8+ T cells sorted from blood. These receptors were collected from a woman between 25 and 40 years old in good health.

The J gene is TRBJ2-2, the V gene TRBV19; TRBD2 aligns across 7 bases. The CDR3 extends over 17 amino acids. Germline CDR1 and CDR2: LNHDA and SQIVND (reference sequence). V lost 5 bases and J lost 1; bases outside the gene matches: 10. Written as DNA, the CDR3 is TGTGCCAGTAGTCCGGGTCTAGCGGAGTTGAACACCGGGGAGCTGTTTTTT. It codes for CASSPGLAELNTGELFF.

This rearrangement joins TRBV4-2 to TRBJ2-1; 8 bases align to TRBD2. The germline CDR1 and CDR2 sequences are LGHNA and YNFKEQ. The CDR3 covers 19 residues. V gave up 0 bases and J gave up 9 bases; unmatched junction bases: 19. CDR3 coding DNA: TGTGCCAGCAGCCAAGATAATGCGGGAGGCCCTCCAGGTGGCGGTGAGCAGTTCTTC. Translation gives CASSQDNAGGPPGGGEQFF.

V and J are TRBV7-9 and TRBJ1-1; perhaps TRBD1 as D (6 bases). V was cut by 1 base and J by 6 bases, with 12 bases left in between. This CDR3 region has 14 residues. Germline CDR1 SEHNR, CDR2 FQNEAQ (reference sequence). The chain's CDR3 is CASSLGLGGAEAFF. CDR3 nucleotides: TGTGCCAGCAGCTTAGGTTTAGGGGGAGCTGAAGCTTTCTTT. The full variable domain, rest sourced from reference TRBV7-9 and TRBJ1-1, is DTGVSQNPRHKITKRGQNVTFRCDPISEHNRLYWYRQTLGQGPEFLTYFQNEAQLEKSRLLSDRFSAERPKGSFSTLEIQRTEQGDSAMYLCASSLGLGGAEAFFGQGTRLTVV.

Concerning this clone itself: Mismatch with germline at one junction end may stem from a read error. The rearrangement uses TRBV28 and TRBJ2-7, with TRBD2 matching over 9 bases. This CDR3 has 15 residues. CDR1 MDHEN and CDR2 SYDVKM come from the germline V gene. The CDR3 spells CASSYGGREIYEQYF. CDR3 sequence (DNA): TGTGCCAGCAGTTATGGCGGGAGGGAGATTTACGAGCAATACTTC.

J is TRBJ2-7 and V is TRBV28, with a possible D match to TRBD1 (5 bases). V was pared by 6 bases and J by 5 bases, with 20 bases between. Germline values: CDR1 MDHEN, CDR2 SYDVKM. This CDR3 is built from 15 residues. The CDR3 sequence is CASSSGRAMPNEQYF. In DNA form, the CDR3 reads TGTGCCAGCAGCTCCGGCAGGGCCATGCCCAACGAGCAGTACTTC. Full variable domain (outside the CDR3, taken from reference TRBV28 and TRBJ2-7): DVKVTQSSRYLVKRTGEKVFLECVQDMDHENMFWYRQDPGLGLRLIYFSYDVKMKEKGDIPEGYSVSREKKERFSLILESASTNQTSMYLCASSSGRAMPNEQYFGPGTRLTVT.

The chain is built from TRBV5-1 and TRBJ2-6; D gene ambiguous. The CDR3 is made up of 16 amino acids. The ends were cut back, 3 bases at V and 1 base at J, with 11 bases in the middle. Germline V gives CDR1 SGHRS, CDR2 YFSETQ. The CDR3 here is CASSSIHKSGANVLTF. CDR3 sequence (DNA): TGCGCCAGCAGCTCCATTCATAAGTCTGGGGCCAACGTCCTGACTTTC.

This chain uses TRBV28 with TRBJ1-1; D not certain. The CDR3 consists of 14 residues. The V end was cut by 5 bases, the J end by 5 bases, with 15 bases between. Per germline, CDR1 MDHEN and CDR2 SYDVKM. The CDR3 nucleotides read TGTGCCAGCAGTGCAACATCTGGAGGGACTGAAGCTTTCTTT. Translation: CASSATSGGTEAFF.

The V gene is TRBV19, the J gene TRBJ2-7, with D perhaps TRBD1 or TRBD2 (6 bases each). Trimming removed 8 bases from V and 5 bases from J, with 16 bases in between. From germline, CDR1 is LNHDA and CDR2 SQIVND (reference sequence). The CDR3 is 13 residues long. Here the CDR3 DNA reads TGTGCCAGTTCGGGGGACATCCTAAACGAGCAGTACTTC. Amino acids: CASSGDILNEQYF. The whole variable domain, filled in from reference TRBV19 and TRBJ2-7, reads DGGITQSPKYLFRKEGQNVTLSCEQNLNHDAMYWYRQDPGQGLRLIYYSQIVNDFQKGDIAEGYSVSREKKESFPLTVTSAQKNPTAFYLCASSGDILNEQYFGPGTRLTVT.

V is TRBV1 and J is TRBJ1-1. TRBV1 is shown as a pseudogene. The CDR3 has 13 residues. The CDR3 DNA reads as TGCACCAGCAGCCAAGTTCGGAGACAATTTGCTTTCTTT. Protein: CTSSQVRRQFAFF.

The chain combines TRBV13 with TRBJ2-1; D unresolved. The CDR3 consists of 11 residues. The V and J ends lost 5 bases and 8 bases respectively, with 7 bases between them. The germline V gene encodes CDR1 PRHDT and CDR2 FYEKMQ (reference sequence). CDR3 in amino acids: CASSLMDEQFF. The CDR3 nucleotides read TGTGCCAGCAGCCTTATGGATGAGCAGTTCTTC. The whole variable domain, filled in from reference TRBV13 and TRBJ2-1, reads AAGVIQSPRHLIKEKRETATLKCYPIPRHDTVYWYQQGPGQDPQFLISFYEKMQSDKGSIPDRFSAQQFSDYHSELNMSSLELGDSALYFCASSLMDEQFFGPGTRLTVL.